The 27 T cell receptor beta chains in this list originate from one sample, sequenced in a study of T cell repertoires in cytomegalovirus infection (dated 2019 in TCRdb). Reads for this sample came from an Illumina HiSeq 1500. Clones were called with MiXCR by TCRdb after fastp trimmed the public reads at Q25, and only in-frame beta chains were retained. Identical CDR3 proteins give one entry, which carries the most common genes and DNA. Recorded for this sample are about 100,000 distinct CDR3 sequences; 20% to 30% of them occurred a single time. The top ten constitute roughly 43% of the sample. Sample: CD8+ T cells from PBMCs. The source of these receptors is a human donor in good health (CMV status not recorded). Some clones in this sample may be carry-over from other donors' samples.

This clonotype was seen a single time. The chain uses TRBV12-3 or TRBV12-4 and TRBJ1-2, with no clear D. The CDR3 totals 18 residues. Trimming stripped 3 bases from V and 2 bases from J, with 22 bases between. This chain's CDR3 is CASSFPGSAGRLNYGYTF. The CDR3 DNA follows: TGTGCCAGCAGTTTTCCGGGGAGTGCTGGCCGATTGAACTATGGCTACACCTTC.

The chain employs TRBV28 and TRBJ1-2; D possibly corresponds to TRBD1 (6 bases). V gave up 9 bases and J gave up 6 bases, with 29 bases separating them. The germline gives CDR1 MDHEN, CDR2 SYDVKM. This CDR3 is 17 amino acids long. The CDR3 sequence: CASTLTWGGRLYHGYTF. The CDR3 bases are TGTGCCAGTACTTTGACTTGGGGGGGCAGGTTGTATCATGGCTACACCTTC.

The rearrangement joins TRBV4-3 to TRBJ2-1, with 9 bases aligning to TRBD2. The CDR3 length is 18 residues. V lost 0 bases to trimming and J lost 6 bases; unmatched junction nucleotides: 12. Germline-derived CDR1 and CDR2 are LGHNA and YSLEER. DNA for the CDR3: TGCGCCAGCAGCCAAGAACTGGGGCGGGGGGGTCGTAGCAATGAGCAGTTCTTC. It is translated as CASSQELGRGGRSNEQFF.

The V gene is TRBV7-9, the J gene TRBJ2-7; 7 positions match TRBD1. The CDR3 is made up of 12 amino acids. Unmatched junction bases numbered 4, after V lost 6 bases and J lost 5 bases. Germline V CDR1 and CDR2: SEHNR, FQNEAQ (reference sequence). CDR3 DNA: TGTGCCAGCAGGTACGGACAGGACGAGCAGTACTTC. Protein product: CASRYGQDEQYF.

This chain links TRBV28 with TRBJ1-6, with D hard to call. With 7 bases removed from V and 0 bases from J, the gap between germline ends came to 10 bases. This CDR3 has 15 residues. From germline, CDR1 is MDHEN and CDR2 SYDVKM. The CDR3 DNA sequence: TGTGCCAGCACCCACACCAGCTCCTATAATTCACCCCTCCACTTT. Its translation is CASTHTSSYNSPLHF.

The genes are TRBV6-6 and TRBJ2-7, with D unclear. Germline CDR1 reads MNHNY; CDR2 reads SVGAGI (reference sequence). This CDR3 contains 13 residues. Trimming left V 4 bases short and J 5 bases short, with 12 bases between. The CDR3 sequence: CASSSARTNEQYF. CDR3 bases: TGTGCCAGCAGTTCCGCCCGGACGAACGAGCAGTACTTC.

The chain joins TRBV12-3 or TRBV12-4 to TRBJ2-3, with D unresolved. CDR3 length: 14 residues. V dropped 2 bases and J dropped 3 bases, with 9 bases sitting between them. The CDR3 region has the DNA TGTGCCAGCAGTTTATTTGAAATGACAGATACGCAGTATTTT. The encoded protein is CASSLFEMTDTQYF.

This clonotype was seen more than once but under ten times. The rearrangement uses TRBV30 and TRBJ1-1; D not resolved. The germline V gene encodes CDR1 GTSNPN and CDR2 SVGIG (reference sequence). This CDR3 region has 10 residues. Between the trimmed V and J ends, which lost 5 bases and 3 bases, there was a span of 4 bases. CDR3 coding DNA: TGTGCCTGGGGGCACACTGAAGCTTTCTTT. This sequence encodes CAWGHTEAFF.

This clonotype was recorded a few times. The chain is built from TRBV11-2 and TRBJ2-1, with 12 bases matching TRBD2. The CDR3 has 15 residues. The ends lost 4 bases at V and 4 bases at J; junction bases unmatched: 2. From germline, CDR1 is SGHAT and CDR2 FQNNGV. The CDR3 nucleotides read TGTGCCAGCAGCTGGCTAGCGGGAGGGTACAATGAGCAGTTCTTC. Protein: CASSWLAGGYNEQFF.

This clonotype was seen only a few times. The V and J genes are TRBV6-1 and TRBJ1-1; D is possibly TRBD1 (6 bases). The CDR3 covers 15 residues. The germline CDR1 and CDR2 sequences are MNHNS and SASEGT. With 10 bases removed from V and 4 bases from J, the gap between germline ends came to 22 bases. In nucleotides, the CDR3 is TGTGCCACCTGGGTGCTCCGGGGGGCTTTCACTGAAGCTTTCTTT. It specifies CATWVLRGAFTEAFF.

Concerning this clonotype itself: This could be a read error, since a much larger clone is one nucleotide away. This chain joins TRBV7-6 and TRBJ2-7, with TRBD1 matching 10 bases. The CDR3 consists of 16 residues. Germline loops: CDR1 SGHVS, CDR2 FNYEAQ. CDR3 protein: CASSPPSGQGTYEQHF. In nucleotides, the CDR3 is TGTGCCAGCAGCCCACCCTCGGGACAGGGGACCTACGAGCAGCACTTC.

This clonotype appeared many times. CDR3 nucleotide sequence: TGTGCCAGCAGCTTACACGGGGGTTCCTACGAGCAGTACTTC. This sequence encodes CASSLHGGSYEQYF. The chain employs TRBV7-2 and TRBJ2-7; D is perhaps TRBD2 (6 bases). V was cut by 2 bases and J by 1 base, with 9 bases left in between. Germline CDR1 SGHTA, CDR2 FQGNSA. The CDR3 runs to 14 residues. Full variable domain (outside the CDR3, taken from reference TRBV7-2 and TRBJ2-7): GAGVSQSPSNKVTEKGKDVELRCDPISGHTALYWYRQSLGQGLEFLIYFQGNSAPDKSGLPSDRFSAERTGGSVSTLTIQRTQQEDSAVYLCASSLHGGSYEQYFGPGTRLTVT.

This clonotype was found a few times. The chain recombines TRBV2 with TRBJ2-1; D remains unclear. V lost 8 bases and J 9 bases, leaving 14 bases between the germline ends. The germline gives CDR1 SNHLY, CDR2 FYNNEI. CDR3 length equals 12 residues. As DNA, the CDR3 is TGTGCCAGCCTGTCGAGTGTCGGTGAGCAGTTCTTC. Encoded protein: CASLSSVGEQFF.

Comment on this clonotype: This may stem from a read error, because a much larger clone lies one nucleotide away. The chain is built from TRBV7-6 and TRBJ2-2; 7 positions match TRBD2. In germline, CDR1 is SGHVS, CDR2 FNYEAQ. This CDR3 spans 16 amino acids. In DNA form, the CDR3 reads TGTGCCAACAGCCCGAGGGAGGGATCTCTCACCGGGGAGCTGTTTTTT. This encodes CANSPREGSLTGELFF.

This clonotype has a count of ten or more. V gene TRBV12-3 or TRBV12-4 combines with J gene TRBJ1-5, with TRBD1 matching 7 bases. V lost 5 bases, J lost 2 bases, and 12 bases stayed unmatched. This CDR3 region has 17 residues. Written as DNA, the CDR3 is TGTGCCAGCAGTCCCCGGGACAGTGTTTATGGCAATCAGCCCCAGCATTTT. The encoded protein is CASSPRDSVYGNQPQHF.

This clonotype was seen repeatedly, ten times or more. The V call is TRBV7-2, the J call TRBJ1-2, with TRBD1 identical over 8 bases. The V segment lost 5 bases and the J segment 7 bases; nucleotides outside the gene matches: 6. This CDR3 contains 13 residues. Germline loops: CDR1 SGHTA, CDR2 FQGNSA. CDR3 bases: TGTGCCAGCAGCCCGCAGGGGGCTATTGGCTACACCTTC. It yields the protein CASSPQGAIGYTF.

V usage is TRBV28 and J usage is TRBJ2-1; 7 bases are a match to TRBD2. The germline CDR1 and CDR2 sequences are MDHEN and SYDVKM. With V trimmed by 8 bases and J by 9 bases, 13 bases remained unmatched. This CDR3 spans 14 amino acids. The DNA of the CDR3 is TGTGCCAGCCAAGGACTAGGGGCCTCCAGTGAGCAGTTCTTC. This encodes CASQGLGASSEQFF. The full variable domain, its missing parts supplied by reference TRBV28 and TRBJ2-1, is DVKVTQSSRYLVKRTGEKVFLECVQDMDHENMFWYRQDPGLGLRLIYFSYDVKMKEKGDIPEGYSVSREKKERFSLILESASTNQTSMYLCASQGLGASSEQFFGPGTRLTVL.

This clonotype was detected only once. V and J are TRBV29-1 and TRBJ2-3; no firm D call. The germline gives CDR1 SQVTM, CDR2 ANQGSEA. CDR3 length equals 15 residues. V lost 0 bases and J 0 bases, leaving 10 bases between the germline ends. CDR3 residues: CSVEDWQLSTDTQYF. The CDR3 DNA is TGCAGCGTTGAAGACTGGCAGCTAAGCACAGATACGCAGTATTTT.

The chain uses TRBV12-3 or TRBV12-4 and TRBJ1-1; TRBD1 might be the D (5 bases). Trimming shortened V by 8 bases and J by 1 base, and 11 bases separated the two germline ends. This CDR3 comprises 13 residues. The DNA for the CDR3 is TGTGCCAGCCAGGCCGGGGGGAACACTGAAGCTTTCTTT. This encodes CASQAGGNTEAFF.

This clonotype was found many times. The chain links TRBV7-2 to TRBJ2-7; 9 nucleotides match TRBD1. This CDR3 comprises 13 residues. Germline CDR1 SGHTA, CDR2 FQGNSA. With 4 bases clipped from V and 4 bases from J, the junction kept 2 bases outside the gene matches. CDR3 DNA: TGTGCCAGCAGCTGGGGGACAGGGTACGAGCAGTACTTC. As protein: CASSWGTGYEQYF. The complete variable domain, with remaining parts taken from reference TRBV7-2 and TRBJ2-7, reads GAGVSQSPSNKVTEKGKDVELRCDPISGHTALYWYRQSLGQGLEFLIYFQGNSAPDKSGLPSDRFSAERTGGSVSTLTIQRTQQEDSAVYLCASSWGTGYEQYFGPGTRLTVT.

The genes are TRBV7-8 and TRBJ2-7; the match to TRBD2 covers 7 bases. This CDR3 comprises 16 residues. Trimming at V came to 1 base and at J to 0 bases, leaving 6 bases not matched to a gene. CDR1 SGHVS and CDR2 FQNEAQ come from the germline V gene. The CDR3 DNA follows: TGTGCCAGCAGCTTAGGATCTAGCGGATCCTCCTACGAGCAGTACTTC. It yields the protein CASSLGSSGSSYEQYF.

J is TRBJ2-7 and V is TRBV9; 9 nucleotides line up with TRBD2. Germline V gene data show CDR1 as SGDLS and CDR2 as YYNGEE. The CDR3 is 15 amino acids. V shed 4 bases and J 0 bases; nucleotides not matched to a gene: 5. The CDR3 loop is CASSPDSGSSYEQYF. Here the CDR3 DNA reads TGTGCCAGCAGCCCCGATAGCGGGAGCTCCTACGAGCAGTACTTC.

The chain carries TRBV28 and TRBJ2-7; 10 bases line up with TRBD1. Germline CDR1 is MDHEN and CDR2 is SYDVKM. The V and J ends lost 3 bases and 1 base, in that order; junction bases with no gene match: 6. The length of the CDR3 is 16 residues. Here the CDR3 reads CASSLLRTGGSYEQYF. The CDR3 DNA follows: TGTGCCAGCAGTTTGCTCCGGACAGGGGGTTCCTACGAGCAGTACTTC.

There are a few counts of this clonotype. The rearrangement joins TRBV19 to TRBJ1-1; possibly TRBD1 for D (5 bases). The CDR3 is 16 amino acids. Germline CDR1 reads LNHDA; CDR2 reads SQIVND (reference sequence). Trimming cost V 6 bases and J 1 base, with 18 bases left between them. CDR3 coding DNA: TGTGCCAGTAGCCCCCTCCGGTCCGGGGCGAACACTGAAGCTTTCTTT. Its translation is CASSPLRSGANTEAFF.

The V gene is TRBV19, the J gene TRBJ1-2; D unclear. With 5 bases removed from V and 4 bases from J, the gap between germline ends came to 20 bases. The CDR3 totals 16 residues. Germline V CDR1 and CDR2: LNHDA, SQIVND (reference sequence). Written as DNA, the CDR3 is TGTGCCAGTAGTTCGTACCCCGAGGAGAAAATCTATGGCTACACCTTC. This encodes CASSSYPEEKIYGYTF.

Only a few counts were recorded for this clonotype. CDR3 loop: CASTDHTGNYGYTF. The CDR3 region has the DNA TGTGCCAGTACCGATCACACAGGGAACTATGGCTACACCTTC. The chain has TRBV19 and TRBJ1-2, with D possibly matching TRBD1 (6 bases). CDR1 is LNHDA and CDR2 is SQIVND in the germline V gene (reference sequence). V lost 7 bases and J lost 2, with 14 bases in between. The CDR3 runs to 14 residues.

The chain couples TRBV7-6 to TRBJ2-3; 10 nucleotides agree with TRBD1. The length of the CDR3 is 15 residues. Germline V CDR1 and CDR2: SGHVS, FNYEAQ. Trimming cost V 4 bases and J 2 bases; bases outside gene matches: 3. CDR3 nucleotides: TGTGCCAGCAGCTGGGGACAGGGGTTCACAGATACGCAGTATTTT. This gives the protein CASSWGQGFTDTQYF.